This T cell receptor (beta chain) was obtained from a study of blood T cell repertoires in COVID-19. The wider study: COVID-19 samples collected from the United States, Italy and Spain covered acute and convalescent phases. The analysed material was cDNA or gDNA that came from T cells, B-cell-depleted T cells, or PBMCs.

Per the original methods: Estimation of nucleated cell counts was performed using reference gene primer amplification. Clones were sequenced by immunoSEQ multiplex PCR, and TCRdb holds only the in-frame ones, with some missing. The DNA gave D and trimming, while V, J and clone size come from that table. The sample shows around 100,000 clones, approximately 85% of them seen only once. The CDR3 has 13 amino acids. Trimming shortened V by 0 bases and J by 3 bases, and 6 bases separated the two germline ends. From germline, CDR1 is SGHRS and CDR2 YFSETQ. The J gene is TRBJ1-1, the V gene TRBV5-1; D is undetermined. This clonotype originated in a human donor in a cohort sampled during active COVID-19. Source material: peripheral blood. DNA for the CDR3: TGCGCCAGCAGCTTGGGCGGGCACACTGAAGCTTTCTTT. Translating gives CASSLGGHTEAFF.